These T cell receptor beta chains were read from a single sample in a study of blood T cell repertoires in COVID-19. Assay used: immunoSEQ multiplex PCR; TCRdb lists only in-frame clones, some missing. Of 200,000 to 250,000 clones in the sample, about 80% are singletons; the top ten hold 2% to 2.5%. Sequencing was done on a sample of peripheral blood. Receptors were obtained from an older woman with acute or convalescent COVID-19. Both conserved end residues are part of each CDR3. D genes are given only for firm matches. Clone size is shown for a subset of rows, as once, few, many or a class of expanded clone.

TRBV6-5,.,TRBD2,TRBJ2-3,TGTGCCAGCAGGGCGGGGGAAACAGATACGCAGTATTTT,CASRAGETDTQYF
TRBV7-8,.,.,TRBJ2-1,TGTGCCAGCAGCCGGAGGGCCAATGAGCAGTTCTTC,CASSRRANEQFF
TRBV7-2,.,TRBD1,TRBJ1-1,TGTGCCAGCAGCCCCGGGACAGGGTACACTGAAGCTTTCTTT,CASSPGTGYTEAFF
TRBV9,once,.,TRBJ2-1,TGTGCCAGCAGCGTAGTGGGGGGTTCCTACAATGAGCAGTTCTTC,CASSVVGGSYNEQFF
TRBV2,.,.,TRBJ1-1,TGTGCCAGCAGTGCCCCAGCCGGGACTGAAGCTTTCTTT,CASSAPAGTEAFF
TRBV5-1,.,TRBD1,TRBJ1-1,TGCGCCAGCAGTACCACCGGGACAGCGAACACTGAAGCTTTCTTT,CASSTTGTANTEAFF
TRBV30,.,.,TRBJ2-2,TGTGCCTGGAGTGTGGCAGGGGCCATCAACACCGGGGAGCTGTTTTTT,CAWSVAGAINTGELFF
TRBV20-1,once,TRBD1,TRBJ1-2,TGCAGTGCTAGTGGAAAGGGGGCGAGTAACTATGGCTACACCTTC,CSASGKGASNYGYTF
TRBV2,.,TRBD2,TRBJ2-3,TGTGCCAGCAGGGAAGGGACTAGCTTAGATACGCAGTATTTT,CASREGTSLDTQYF
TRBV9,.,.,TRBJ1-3,TGTGCCAGCAGCGTAGCCATTGGAAACACCATATATTTT,CASSVAIGNTIYF
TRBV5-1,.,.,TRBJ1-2,TGCGCCAGCAGCTTGGAGTTTGGGCTGAATGGCTACACCTTC,CASSLEFGLNGYTF
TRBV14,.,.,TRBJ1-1,TGTGCCAGCAGCCAAGAATGGGTCGGGGGTGCTTTCTTT,CASSQEWVGGAFF
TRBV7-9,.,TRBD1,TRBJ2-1,TGTGCCAGCAGCCGGGGACAGGGGGCTGTCGATGAGCAGTTCTTC,CASSRGQGAVDEQFF
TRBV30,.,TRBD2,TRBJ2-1,TGTGCCTGGACTAGCGGATCGAGCTCCTACAATGAGCAGTTCTTC,CAWTSGSSSYNEQFF
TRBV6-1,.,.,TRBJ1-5,TGTGCCAGCAGTGAGCGGGATCTTCAGCCCCAGCATTTT,CASSERDLQPQHF
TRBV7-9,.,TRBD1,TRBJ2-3,TGTGCCAGCAGCCGCGGGACAGGGATCCCAGATACGCAGTATTTT,CASSRGTGIPDTQYF
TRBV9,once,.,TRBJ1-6,TGTGCCAGCAGCCGCTGGGGAGGGGACAATTCACCCCTCCACTTT,CASSRWGGDNSPLHF
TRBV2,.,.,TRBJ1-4,TGTGCCAGCAGTCGAGATCCGGGGGGCGGTGAAAAACTGTTTTTT,CASSRDPGGGEKLFF
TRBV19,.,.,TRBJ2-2,TGTGCTTCTAACCCGGGGGCCGGGGAGCTGTTTTTT,CASNPGAGELFF
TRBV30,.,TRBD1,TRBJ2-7,TGTGCCTGGAGTGATGGGACAGGGCTCGAGCAGTACTTC,CAWSDGTGLEQYF
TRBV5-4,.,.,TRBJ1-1,TGTGCCAGCAGCTTCGCGGGGGCGAACACTGAAGCTTTCTTT,CASSFAGANTEAFF
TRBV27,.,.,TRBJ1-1,TGTGCCAGCAGGGACACCCTTTTACAGGCTTTCTTT,CASRDTLLQAFF
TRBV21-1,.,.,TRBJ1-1,TGTGCCAGCAGCAAAGTCTGCCCAACAGTGGGACACCAGAACACTGAAGCTTTCTTT,CASSKVCPTVGHQNTEAFF
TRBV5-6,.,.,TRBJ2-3,TGTGCCAGCAGCTGGAACCCCCGGGGCACAGATACGCAGTATTTT,CASSWNPRGTDTQYF
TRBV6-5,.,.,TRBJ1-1,TGTGCCACCCGAAGACAGGAATTGAACACTGAAGCTTTCTTT,CATRRQELNTEAFF
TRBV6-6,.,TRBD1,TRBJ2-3,TGTGCCAGCAGTTACCTAGGACAGGGGTATTTGGATACGCAGTATTTT,CASSYLGQGYLDTQYF
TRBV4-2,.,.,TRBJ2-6,TGTGCCAGCAGCCAAGATCTTCCCAGGATAACTGTATCTGGGGCCAACGTCCTGACTTTC,CASSQDLPRITVSGANVLTF
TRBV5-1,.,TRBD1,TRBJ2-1,TGCGCCAGCAGCTTCACAGGGGATCCCTACAATGAGCAGTTCTTC,CASSFTGDPYNEQFF
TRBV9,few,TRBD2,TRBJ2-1,TGTGAGTCCCGACTAGCCGATTACAATGAGCAGTTCTTC,CESRLADYNEQFF
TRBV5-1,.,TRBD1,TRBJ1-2,TGCGCCAGCAGCTTGGCCGGGACAGGGCTAGTAGGCTATGGCTACACCTTC,CASSLAGTGLVGYGYTF
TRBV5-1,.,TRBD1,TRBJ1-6,TGCGCCAGCAGTAGGGACAGCTTGAGCTCCTATAATTCACCCCTCCACTTT,CASSRDSLSSYNSPLHF
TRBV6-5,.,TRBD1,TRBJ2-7,TGTGCCAGCAGTCAGGGGGCCTACGAGCAGTACTTC,CASSQGAYEQYF
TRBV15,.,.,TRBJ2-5,TGTGCCACCAGCAGACCAGGGGAGGGAACCCAGTACTTC,CATSRPGEGTQYF
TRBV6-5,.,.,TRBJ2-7,TGTGCCGCAGGGACACACTACGAGCAGTACTTC,CAAGTHYEQYF
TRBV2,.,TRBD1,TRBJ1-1,TGTGCCAGCAGACCCGGACAGGCTATTAACACTGAAGCTTTCTTT,CASRPGQAINTEAFF
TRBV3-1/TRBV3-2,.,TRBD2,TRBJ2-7,TGTGCCAGCAGCTTAACTAGCGGGGAATCCTACGAGCAGTACTTC,CASSLTSGESYEQYF
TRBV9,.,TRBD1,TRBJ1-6,TGTGCCAGCAGCGTAGGGACAGGGGAAGGAGCACCCCTCCACTTT,CASSVGTGEGAPLHF
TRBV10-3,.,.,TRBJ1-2,TGTGCCATCAGCCGTGGGGGGGGAGGGAACTATGGCTACACCTTC,CAISRGGGGNYGYTF
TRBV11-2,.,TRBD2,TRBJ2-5,TGTGCCAGCAGCTTACTAGCGGGCCAAGAGACCCAGTACTTC,CASSLLAGQETQYF
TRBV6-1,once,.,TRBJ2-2,TGTGCCAGCAGTGAAGGGGGGGTCCCCGGGGAGCTGTTTTTT,CASSEGGVPGELFF
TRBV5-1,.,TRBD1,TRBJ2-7,TGCGCCAGCAGCTTAACACAGGGGGCGCTTAGCTACGAGCAGTACTTC,CASSLTQGALSYEQYF
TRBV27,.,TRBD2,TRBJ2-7,TGTGCCAGCATGGGGGGGTTCGAGCAGTACTTC,CASMGGFEQYF
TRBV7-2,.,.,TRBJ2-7,TGTGCCAGCAGCTTAGCGGCACCGTACGAGCAGTACTTC,CASSLAAPYEQYF
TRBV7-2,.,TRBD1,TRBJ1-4,TGTGCCAGCAGCTCCTCGGGACAGGATAATGAAAAACTGTTTTTT,CASSSSGQDNEKLFF
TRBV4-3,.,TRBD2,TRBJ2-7,TGCGCCAGCAGCCGCCAGGGAGGGTACGAGCAGTACTTC,CASSRQGGYEQYF
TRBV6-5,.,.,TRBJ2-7,TGTGCCAGCAGTACGGTTACAGGGATCCACGAGCAGTACTTC,CASSTVTGIHEQYF
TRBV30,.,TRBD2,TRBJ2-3,TGTGCCTGGGATAAGCGGGGGGGCACAGATACGCAGTATTTT,CAWDKRGGTDTQYF
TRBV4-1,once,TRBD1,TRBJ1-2,TGCGCCAGCAGCCCCGGGACAGCCAACTATGGCTACACCTTC,CASSPGTANYGYTF
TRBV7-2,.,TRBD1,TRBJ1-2,TGTGCCAGCCGCCGGGACAGCCAAAACTATGGCTACACCTTC,CASRRDSQNYGYTF
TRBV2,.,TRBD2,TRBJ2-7,TGTGCCAGCAGTGTGGGACTAGCGGGGGGGCCCGACGAGCAGTACTTC,CASSVGLAGGPDEQYF